These 11 T cell receptor beta chains were all obtained from the same sample, sequenced in a study of beta chain features in type 1 diabetes. Overall study findings and caveats: Across all four CD4+ subsets, people with type 1 diabetes showed modestly shorter TCRB CDR3s.

Every isolated RNA sample was fully reverse transcribed, so sequencing captured expressed TCRB transcripts. Profiled with immunoSEQ multiplex PCR; TCRdb holds only in-frame clones, not every one. The table lists approximately 730,000 clones, around an eighth of them singletons. Which antigens these TCRs recognize remains unknown. Sequenced sample: naive CD4+ T cells from blood. The receptors here all came from a man aged 18 to 30 with type 1 diabetes.

This clone was seen more than once but under ten times. The rearrangement links TRBV28 to TRBJ2-7; 8 bases are shared with TRBD1. The CDR3 extends over 15 amino acids. V lost 7 bases, J lost 2 bases, and 10 bases stayed unmatched. CDR1 is MDHEN, CDR2 SYDVKM, per germline. Here the CDR3 DNA reads TGTGCCAGCAAGTCTTACAGGGACAGGACCTACGAGCAGTACTTC. It yields the protein CASKSYRDRTYEQYF. The full variable domain, rest sourced from reference TRBV28 and TRBJ2-7, is DVKVTQSSRYLVKRTGEKVFLECVQDMDHENMFWYRQDPGLGLRLIYFSYDVKMKEKGDIPEGYSVSREKKERFSLILESASTNQTSMYLCASKSYRDRTYEQYFGPGTRLTVT.

This chain uses TRBV5-1 with TRBJ1-3; unclear D gene. The germline V gene has CDR1 SGHRS and CDR2 YFSETQ. V dropped 4 bases and J dropped 0 bases, with 8 bases sitting between them. The CDR3 sequence is 14 residues long. The CDR3 DNA sequence: TGCGCCAGCAGCCCTGTACACTCTGGAAACACCATATATTTT. Translation gives CASSPVHSGNTIYF. The full variable domain, completed using reference TRBV5-1 and TRBJ1-3, is KAGVTQTPRYLIKTRGQQVTLSCSPISGHRSVSWYQQTPGQGLQFLFEYFSETQRNKGNFPGRFSGRQFSNSRSEMNVSTLELGDSALYLCASSPVHSGNTIYFGEGSWLTVV.

This clone has only a few counts. V usage is TRBV7-6 and J usage is TRBJ2-7, with TRBD1 identical over 9 bases. The CDR3 loop spans 14 amino acids. CDR1 is SGHVS, CDR2 FNYEAQ, per germline. The J segment lost 1 base and the V segment lost 7 bases, leaving 5 bases of the junction unmatched. This chain's CDR3 is CASTQDRGSYEQYF. The DNA for the CDR3 is TGTGCCAGCACCCAGGACAGGGGATCCTACGAGCAGTACTTC.

This clone turned up a few times. The gene calls are TRBV29-1 and TRBJ2-7, with 7 bases that match TRBD2. V dropped 1 base and J dropped 7; count of bases not matched to a gene: 1. The CDR3 runs to 11 residues. Looked up from germline, CDR1 is SQVTM and CDR2 is ANQGSEA. As DNA, the CDR3 is TGCAGCGTTGAAGCGGGGGGAGAGCAGTACTTC. Protein: CSVEAGGEQYF.

The CDR3 nucleotides are TGTGCCAGCAGGAGAAGCACTCAAGAGACCCAGTACTTC. It specifies CASRRSTQETQYF. The rearrangement joins TRBV11-3 to TRBJ2-5; D remains unclear. V lost 6 bases and J 2 bases, leaving 10 bases between the germline ends. This CDR3 is 13 amino acids long. Germline loops: CDR1 SGHNT, CDR2 YENEEA. The full variable domain, rest sourced from reference TRBV11-3 and TRBJ2-5, is EAGVVQSPRYKIIEKKQPVAFWCNPISGHNTLYWYLQNLGQGPELLIRYENEEAVDDSQLPKDRFSAERLKGVDSTLKIQPAELGDSAVYLCASRRSTQETQYFGPGTRLLVL.

This clone was detected only a few times. The chain carries TRBV5-6 and TRBJ1-4; no clear D gene. This CDR3 spans 15 amino acids. V was trimmed by 4 bases and J by 0 bases, leaving 10 bases between them. The germline V gene encodes CDR1 SGHDT and CDR2 YYEEEE. CDR3 sequence (DNA): TGTGCCAGCAGCCCAAACTGGTCAACTAATGAAAAACTGTTTTTT. The encoded protein is CASSPNWSTNEKLFF.

V gene TRBV6-1 combines with J gene TRBJ1-2, with 8 positions matching TRBD1. This CDR3 is 15 amino acids long. Trimming took 4 bases from V and 4 from J; bases not matched to a gene: 8. Germline V CDR1 and CDR2: MNHNS, SASEGT. The CDR3 bases are TGTGCCAGCAGTGTAACCGGGACAGGCTTCTATGGCTACACCTTC. It translates to CASSVTGTGFYGYTF.

The sample holds a few counts of this clone. The chain is built from TRBV30 and TRBJ1-1; the D is unclear. This CDR3 is 11 amino acids long. Deletions cut 1 base from V and 11 bases from J, with 11 bases between. CDR1 GTSNPN and CDR2 SVGIG come from the germline V gene (reference sequence). DNA of the CDR3: TGTGCCTGGAGTGGGCACCCGGGGGCTTTCTTT. Its protein product is CAWSGHPGAFF. Full variable domain (missing parts from reference TRBV30 and TRBJ1-1): SQTIHQWPATLVQPVGSPLSLECTVEGTSNPNLYWYRQAAGRGLQLLFYSVGIGQISSEVPQNLSASRPQDRQFILSSKKLLLSDSGFYLCAWSGHPGAFFGQGTRLTVV.

CDR3 residues: CASSPRTGPSSYNEQFF. In DNA form, the CDR3 reads TGTGCCAGCAGCCCGAGAACAGGGCCGAGCTCCTACAATGAGCAGTTCTTC. The V call is TRBV9, the J call TRBJ2-1; possibly TRBD1 for D (6 bases). The germline V and J ends were trimmed by 4 bases and 0 bases, with 17 bases remaining between them. From germline, CDR1 is SGDLS and CDR2 YYNGEE. This CDR3 contains 17 residues.

V usage is TRBV5-1 and J usage is TRBJ1-3; D is unresolved. CDR3 length: 14 amino acids. CDR1 is SGHRS, CDR2 YFSETQ, per germline. The V end lost 5 bases, the J end lost 0 bases, and 9 bases lay between the germline ends. The CDR3 DNA reads as TGCGCCAGCAGTCCTCATGACTCTGGAAACACCATATATTTT. It codes for CASSPHDSGNTIYF. Complete variable domain (other parts from reference TRBV5-1 and TRBJ1-3): KAGVTQTPRYLIKTRGQQVTLSCSPISGHRSVSWYQQTPGQGLQFLFEYFSETQRNKGNFPGRFSGRQFSNSRSEMNVSTLELGDSALYLCASSPHDSGNTIYFGEGSWLTVV.

A few counts support this clone. V and J are TRBV29-1 and TRBJ1-1, with 11 positions matching TRBD1. The CDR3 contains 13 residues. V lost 7 bases to trimming and J lost 11 bases; unmatched junction nucleotides: 12. Looked up from germline, CDR1 is SQVTM and CDR2 is ANQGSEA. In DNA, the CDR3 is TGCAGCGGGAACGGACAGGGGGCTTCCCGGGCTTTCTTT. It encodes CSGNGQGASRAFF.